The clone carrying this T cell receptor beta chain was counted between two and nine times. What it binds is unknown. This record comes from a study of T-cell memory formation after mild COVID-19. The wider study: TCR clusters mostly belonged to single donors.

TCRdb called the 5' RACE reads again in MiXCR, with one record for every CDR3 protein. The table includes hundreds of thousands of distinct CDR3 sequences, less than 25% detected once. Study findings and constraints: CD8+ contracting clones occupied EMRA, while CD4+ ones occupied mainly CM and EM. CD4+ bias marked clones expanding day 15 to 37, unlike balanced contracting clones.

The V gene's germline CDR1 is SGHKS and CDR2 YYEKEE (reference sequence). V was cut by 4 bases and J by 6 bases, with 14 bases left in between. The CDR3 is made up of 14 amino acids. The sequencing sample was made of PBMCs or a T cell subset sorted from them (not recorded which). This TCR came from an adult woman who had mild COVID-19 (a few samples of this study predate the infection). Cell type and time point are not known. The chain links TRBV5-5 to TRBJ2-4; perhaps D is TRBD1 or TRBD2 (5 bases each). CDR3 sequence (DNA): TGTGCCAGCAGCATACAGAGGGACGGAAACATTCAGTACTTC. As protein: CASSIQRDGNIQYF.